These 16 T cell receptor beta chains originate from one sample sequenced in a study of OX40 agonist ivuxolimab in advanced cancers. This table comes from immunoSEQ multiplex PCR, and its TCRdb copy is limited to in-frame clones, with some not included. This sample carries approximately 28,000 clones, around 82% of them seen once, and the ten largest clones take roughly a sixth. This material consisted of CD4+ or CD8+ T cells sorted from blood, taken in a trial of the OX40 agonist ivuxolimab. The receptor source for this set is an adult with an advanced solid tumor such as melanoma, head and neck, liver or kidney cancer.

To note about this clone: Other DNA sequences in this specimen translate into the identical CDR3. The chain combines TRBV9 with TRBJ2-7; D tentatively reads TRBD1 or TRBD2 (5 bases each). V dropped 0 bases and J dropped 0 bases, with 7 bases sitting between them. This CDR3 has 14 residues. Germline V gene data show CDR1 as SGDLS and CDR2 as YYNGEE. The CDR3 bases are TGTGCCAGCAGCGTAGGGGGGAGCTCCTACGAGCAGTACTTC. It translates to CASSVGGSSYEQYF.

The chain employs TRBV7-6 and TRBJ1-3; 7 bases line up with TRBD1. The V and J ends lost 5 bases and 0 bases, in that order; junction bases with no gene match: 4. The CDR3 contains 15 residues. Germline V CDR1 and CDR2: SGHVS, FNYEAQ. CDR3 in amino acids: CASSPQGSSGNTIYF. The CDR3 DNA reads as TGTGCCAGCAGCCCACAGGGGAGCTCTGGAAACACCATATATTTT. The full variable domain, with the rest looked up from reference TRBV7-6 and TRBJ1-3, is GAGVSQSPRYKVTKRGQDVALRCDPISGHVSLYWYRQALGQGPEFLTYFNYEAQQDKSGLPNDRFSAERPEGSISTLTIQRTEQRDSAMYRCASSPQGSSGNTIYFGEGSWLTVV.

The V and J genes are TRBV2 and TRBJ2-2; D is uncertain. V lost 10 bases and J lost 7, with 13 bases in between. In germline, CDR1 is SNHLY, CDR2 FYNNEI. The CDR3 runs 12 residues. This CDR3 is CATVDLNGELFF. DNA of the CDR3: TGTGCCACCGTTGACCTTAACGGGGAGCTGTTTTTT. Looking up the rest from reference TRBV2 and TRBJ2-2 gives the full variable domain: EPEVTQTPSHQVTQMGQEVILRCVPISNHLYFYWYRQILGQKVEFLVSFYNNEISEKSEIFDDQFSVERPDGSNFTLKIRSTKLEDSAMYFCATVDLNGELFFGEGSRLTVL.

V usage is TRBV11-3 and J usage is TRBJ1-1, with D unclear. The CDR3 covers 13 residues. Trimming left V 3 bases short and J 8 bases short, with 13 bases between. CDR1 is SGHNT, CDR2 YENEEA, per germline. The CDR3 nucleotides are TGTGCCAGCAGCTTGGCTCGGACGGCCGAAGCTTTCTTT. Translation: CASSLARTAEAFF.

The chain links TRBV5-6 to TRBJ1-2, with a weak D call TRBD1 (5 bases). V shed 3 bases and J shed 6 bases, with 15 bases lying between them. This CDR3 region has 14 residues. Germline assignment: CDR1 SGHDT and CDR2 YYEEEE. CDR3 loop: CASSSGNYQDGYTF. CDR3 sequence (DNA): TGTGCCAGCAGCTCAGGGAATTATCAGGATGGCTACACCTTC.

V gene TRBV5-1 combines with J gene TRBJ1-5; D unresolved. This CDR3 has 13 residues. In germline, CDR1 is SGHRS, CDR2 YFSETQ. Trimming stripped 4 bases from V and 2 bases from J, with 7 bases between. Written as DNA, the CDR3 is TGCGCCAGCAGCGTGTGGGGCAATCAGCCCCAGCATTTT. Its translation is CASSVWGNQPQHF.

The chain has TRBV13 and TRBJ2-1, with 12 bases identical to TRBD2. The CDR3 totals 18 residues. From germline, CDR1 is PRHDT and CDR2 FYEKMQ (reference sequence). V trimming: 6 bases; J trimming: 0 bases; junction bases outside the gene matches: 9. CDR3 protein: CASRTLAGGESSYNEQFF. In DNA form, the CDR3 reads TGTGCCAGCAGGACGCTAGCGGGAGGGGAAAGCTCCTACAATGAGCAGTTCTTC.

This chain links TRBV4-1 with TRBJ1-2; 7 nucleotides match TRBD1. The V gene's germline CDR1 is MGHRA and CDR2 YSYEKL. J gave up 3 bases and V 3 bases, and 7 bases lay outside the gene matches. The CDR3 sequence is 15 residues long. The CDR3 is CASSHPQGTHYGYTF. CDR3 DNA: TGCGCCAGCAGCCATCCACAGGGGACCCACTATGGCTACACCTTC.

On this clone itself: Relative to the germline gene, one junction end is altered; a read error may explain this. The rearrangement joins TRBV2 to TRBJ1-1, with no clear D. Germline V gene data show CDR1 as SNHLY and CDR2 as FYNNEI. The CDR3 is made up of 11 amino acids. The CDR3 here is CASSQADEVFF. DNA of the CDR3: TGTGCCAGCAGTCAGGCCGATGAAGTTTTCTTT.

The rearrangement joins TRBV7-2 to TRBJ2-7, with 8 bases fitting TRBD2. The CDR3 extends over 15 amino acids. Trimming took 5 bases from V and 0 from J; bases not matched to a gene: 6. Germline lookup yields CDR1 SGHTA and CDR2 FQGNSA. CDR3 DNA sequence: TGTGCCAGCAGCCAGACTAGCGTGAGCTCCTACGAGCAGTACTTC. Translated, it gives CASSQTSVSSYEQYF. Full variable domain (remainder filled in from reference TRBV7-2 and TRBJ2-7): GAGVSQSPSNKVTEKGKDVELRCDPISGHTALYWYRQSLGQGLEFLIYFQGNSAPDKSGLPSDRFSAERTGGSVSTLTIQRTQQEDSAVYLCASSQTSVSSYEQYFGPGTRLTVT.

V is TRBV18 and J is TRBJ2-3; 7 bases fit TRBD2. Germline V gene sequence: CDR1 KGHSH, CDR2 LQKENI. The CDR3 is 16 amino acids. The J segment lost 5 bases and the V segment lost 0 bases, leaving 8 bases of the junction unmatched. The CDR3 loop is CASSPPAGDKGDTQYF. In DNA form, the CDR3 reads TGTGCCAGCTCACCACCGGCGGGAGACAAAGGAGATACGCAGTATTTT.

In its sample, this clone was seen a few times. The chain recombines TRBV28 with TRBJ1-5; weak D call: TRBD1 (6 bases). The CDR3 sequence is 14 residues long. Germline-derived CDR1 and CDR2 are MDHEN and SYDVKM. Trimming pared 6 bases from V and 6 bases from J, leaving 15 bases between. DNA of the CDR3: TGTGCCAGCAGGGACGGACAGCCCCTTCAGCCCCAGCATTTT. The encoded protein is CASRDGQPLQPQHF.

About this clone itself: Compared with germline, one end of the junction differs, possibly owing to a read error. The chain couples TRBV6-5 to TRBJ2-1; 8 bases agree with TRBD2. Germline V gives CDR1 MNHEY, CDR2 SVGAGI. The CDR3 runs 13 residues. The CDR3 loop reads CASRLAEYNKQFF. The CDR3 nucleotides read TGTGCCAGCAGACTAGCGGAGTACAATAAGCAGTTCTTC.

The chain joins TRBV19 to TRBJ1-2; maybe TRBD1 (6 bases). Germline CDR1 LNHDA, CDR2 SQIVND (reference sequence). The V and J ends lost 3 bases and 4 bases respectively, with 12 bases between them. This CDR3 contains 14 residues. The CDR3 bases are TGTGCCAGTAGTATTGGCGAAGGGGGCTATGGCTACACCTTC. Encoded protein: CASSIGEGGYGYTF.

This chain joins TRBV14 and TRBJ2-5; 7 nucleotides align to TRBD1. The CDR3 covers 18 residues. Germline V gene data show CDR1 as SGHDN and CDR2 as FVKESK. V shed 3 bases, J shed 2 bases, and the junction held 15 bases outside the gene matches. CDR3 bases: TGTGCCAGCAGCCACCAACCGACGGGACAGAGATTTCAAGAGACCCAGTACTTC. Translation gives CASSHQPTGQRFQETQYF.

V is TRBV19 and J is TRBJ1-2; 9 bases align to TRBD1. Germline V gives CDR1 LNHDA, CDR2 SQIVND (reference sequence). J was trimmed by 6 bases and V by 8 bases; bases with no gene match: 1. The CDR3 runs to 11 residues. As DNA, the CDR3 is TGTGCCAGTTGGACAGGGGATGGCTACACCTTC. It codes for CASWTGDGYTF.